The source of this T cell receptor (beta chain) is a study of spatial heterogeneity in lung cancer. Study-level background: Detection consistently yielded more beta chains than alpha chains. A unique TCR and UMI combination showed up more than ten times in raw reads, on average.

MiXCR, applied by TCRdb to the 5' RACE reads, yields one record per CDR3 protein. The repertoire has under 40,000 distinct CDR3 sequences, roughly 5.2% of them found once; the top ten carry 25%. The time point: sample taken at primary tumor resection. Untreated early-stage non-small cell lung cancer patients, some 70 in total, were the donors. The input material, whole RNA from tumor, nontumor lung or frozen PBMC, was sequenced unsorted. At least ten counts were recorded for this clonotype. With 6 bases removed from V and 7 bases from J, the gap between germline ends came to 13 bases. The CDR3 runs to 13 residues. The germline CDR1 and CDR2 sequences are MDHEN and SYDVKM.

The specimen was PBMCs, collected at surgery. This receptor was obtained from a female donor with early-stage non-small cell lung cancer. The chain has TRBV28 and TRBJ2-4; perhaps TRBD1 as D (6 bases). The CDR3 nucleotides read TGTGCCAGCAGCCGCCAGGGGACCAACATTCAGTACTTC. This codes for CASSRQGTNIQYF.